A selection of T cell receptor beta chains follows, all from one sample in a study of T cell responses to AZD1222 COVID-19 vaccine. This table comes from immunoSEQ multiplex PCR, and its TCRdb copy is limited to in-frame clones, with some not included. The sample lists 150,000 to 200,000 clones; around 92% were seen once. The sequencing used peripheral blood, collected on day 0 of AZD1222 vaccination. Receptors originate from an adult in good health. The CDR3 runs from the conserved cysteine through the conserved F or W. Each record gives: J gene, clone size, D gene, V gene, CDR3 protein, CDR3 DNA. A D gene is named only where the DNA matches it firmly. Clone size is stated in some rows and not others, as once, few, many or a class when expanded.

J gene: TRBJ2-7
clone size: NA
D gene: TRBD1
V gene: TRBV25-1
CDR3 protein: CASSLTGTRYEQYF
CDR3 DNA: TGTGCCAGCAGTCTGACAGGGACCCGGTACGAGCAGTACTTC

J gene: TRBJ2-2
clone size: NA
D gene: NA
V gene: TRBV30
CDR3 protein: CAWEGWGSITGELFF
CDR3 DNA: TGTGCCTGGGAAGGGTGGGGCTCCATTACCGGGGAGCTGTTTTTT

J gene: TRBJ2-2
clone size: NA
D gene: TRBD2
V gene: TRBV28
CDR3 protein: CASSPGGTSGTGELFF
CDR3 DNA: TGTGCCAGCAGTCCAGGAGGGACTAGCGGGACCGGGGAGCTGTTTTTT

J gene: TRBJ1-5
clone size: NA
D gene: NA
V gene: TRBV4-1
CDR3 protein: CASSLTGFGNQPQHF
CDR3 DNA: TGCGCCAGCAGTTTAACAGGGTTTGGCAATCAGCCCCAGCATTTT

J gene: TRBJ1-2
clone size: NA
D gene: NA
V gene: TRBV19
CDR3 protein: CASSISRGAVYGYTF
CDR3 DNA: TGTGCCAGTAGTATCTCAAGGGGGGCCGTCTATGGCTACACCTTC

J gene: TRBJ1-2
clone size: NA
D gene: NA
V gene: TRBV5-4
CDR3 protein: CASSLDGGARGYTF
CDR3 DNA: TGTGCCAGCAGCTTGGACGGTGGGGCGCGGGGCTACACCTTC

J gene: TRBJ1-4
clone size: few
D gene: NA
V gene: TRBV18
CDR3 protein: CASSPIRFSDTNEKLFF
CDR3 DNA: TGTGCCAGCTCACCAATTCGGTTTTCGGATACTAATGAAAAACTGTTTTTT

J gene: TRBJ1-2
clone size: once
D gene: NA
V gene: TRBV5-6
CDR3 protein: CASSLDRLGYTF
CDR3 DNA: TGTGCCAGCAGCTTGGACAGACTAGGCTACACCTTC

J gene: TRBJ1-2
clone size: NA
D gene: NA
V gene: TRBV4-1
CDR3 protein: CASRRSGVWGRYGYTF
CDR3 DNA: TGCGCCAGCAGAAGGTCAGGAGTTTGGGGTAGGTATGGCTACACCTTC

J gene: TRBJ2-3
clone size: NA
D gene: NA
V gene: TRBV3-1/TRBV3-2
CDR3 protein: CASSQEWSTDTQYF
CDR3 DNA: TGTGCCAGCAGCCAAGAATGGAGCACAGATACGCAGTATTTT

J gene: TRBJ2-5
clone size: NA
D gene: NA
V gene: TRBV6-5
CDR3 protein: CASSVGAREETQYF
CDR3 DNA: TGTGCCAGCAGCGTGGGGGCCCGAGAAGAGACCCAGTACTTC

J gene: TRBJ1-2
clone size: once
D gene: NA
V gene: TRBV12-3/TRBV12-4
CDR3 protein: CASSLLHMAGYTF
CDR3 DNA: TGTGCCAGCAGTTTACTACACATGGCTGGCTACACCTTC

J gene: TRBJ1-1
clone size: once
D gene: NA
V gene: TRBV5-1
CDR3 protein: CASSLDPAGTEAFF
CDR3 DNA: TGCGCCAGCAGCTTGGATCCTGCGGGGACTGAAGCTTTCTTT

J gene: TRBJ1-2
clone size: NA
D gene: NA
V gene: TRBV10-3
CDR3 protein: CAISGTFPYGYTF
CDR3 DNA: TGTGCCATCAGTGGCACTTTCCCCTATGGCTACACCTTC

J gene: TRBJ1-2
clone size: NA
D gene: NA
V gene: TRBV7-8
CDR3 protein: CASSRDILLGYTF
CDR3 DNA: TGTGCCAGCAGCCGCGACATATTATTAGGCTACACCTTC

J gene: TRBJ1-2
clone size: NA
D gene: NA
V gene: TRBV4-1
CDR3 protein: CASSDGGGGYGYTF
CDR3 DNA: TGCGCCAGCAGCGACGGTGGGGGTGGCTATGGCTACACCTTC

J gene: TRBJ1-6
clone size: NA
D gene: NA
V gene: TRBV27
CDR3 protein: CASSGGVSPGGNSPLHF
CDR3 DNA: TGTGCCAGCAGTGGCGGGGTAAGCCCCGGTGGAAATTCACCCCTCCACTTT

J gene: TRBJ2-2
clone size: NA
D gene: NA
V gene: TRBV10-3
CDR3 protein: CAISPAPGQNTGELFF
CDR3 DNA: TGTGCCATCAGCCCCGCCCCGGGGCAGAACACCGGGGAGCTGTTTTTT

J gene: TRBJ1-4
clone size: NA
D gene: NA
V gene: TRBV5-1
CDR3 protein: CASSSTGTTNEKLFF
CDR3 DNA: TGCGCCAGCAGCTCCACAGGGACAACTAATGAAAAACTGTTTTTT

J gene: TRBJ2-1
clone size: NA
D gene: NA
V gene: TRBV11-3
CDR3 protein: CASSLEGGSYNEQFF
CDR3 DNA: TGTGCCAGCAGCTTAGAGGGGGGCTCCTACAATGAGCAGTTCTTC

J gene: TRBJ1-4
clone size: NA
D gene: NA
V gene: TRBV10-3
CDR3 protein: CAISERGEKLFF
CDR3 DNA: TGTGCCATCAGTGAGAGGGGTGAAAAACTGTTTTTT

J gene: TRBJ1-1
clone size: NA
D gene: NA
V gene: TRBV2
CDR3 protein: CASSVQGRERAFF
CDR3 DNA: TGTGCCAGCAGTGTCCAAGGGCGCGAGAGAGCTTTCTTT

J gene: TRBJ1-1
clone size: NA
D gene: NA
V gene: TRBV30
CDR3 protein: CAWSVQSGLTEAFF
CDR3 DNA: TGTGCCTGGAGTGTACAGTCAGGGCTGACTGAAGCTTTCTTT

J gene: TRBJ2-2
clone size: NA
D gene: NA
V gene: TRBV5-6
CDR3 protein: CASSLRQDSLYTGELFF
CDR3 DNA: TGTGCCAGCAGCTTGCGGCAGGACTCTCTCTACACCGGGGAGCTGTTTTTT

J gene: TRBJ2-5
clone size: NA
D gene: NA
V gene: TRBV7-8
CDR3 protein: CASSRSLQETQYF
CDR3 DNA: TGTGCCAGCAGCAGGAGTCTACAAGAGACCCAGTACTTC

J gene: TRBJ1-2
clone size: NA
D gene: NA
V gene: TRBV6-5
CDR3 protein: CASSRTLIRGYTF
CDR3 DNA: TGTGCCAGCAGCCGAACTCTCATCCGGGGCTACACCTTC

J gene: TRBJ1-5
clone size: once
D gene: NA
V gene: TRBV30
CDR3 protein: CAWSLDSNQPQHF
CDR3 DNA: TGTGCCTGGAGTTTGGACAGCAATCAGCCCCAGCATTTT

J gene: TRBJ1-4
clone size: NA
D gene: NA
V gene: TRBV28
CDR3 protein: CASSFIGEFTNEKLFF
CDR3 DNA: TGTGCCAGCAGTTTTATAGGGGAGTTTACTAATGAAAAACTGTTTTTT

J gene: TRBJ2-7
clone size: NA
D gene: TRBD1
V gene: TRBV9
CDR3 protein: CASSVGDRYYYEQYF
CDR3 DNA: TGTGCCAGCAGCGTAGGGGACAGGTACTACTACGAGCAGTACTTC

J gene: TRBJ1-6
clone size: NA
D gene: NA
V gene: TRBV19
CDR3 protein: CASSIAFYSSYNSPLHF
CDR3 DNA: TGTGCCAGTAGTATCGCCTTTTACAGCTCCTATAATTCACCCCTCCACTTT

J gene: TRBJ1-2
clone size: NA
D gene: TRBD1
V gene: TRBV30
CDR3 protein: CAWTSTGAKNYGYTF
CDR3 DNA: TGTGCCTGGACCTCGACAGGGGCCAAAAACTATGGCTACACCTTC

J gene: TRBJ1-2
clone size: few
D gene: NA
V gene: TRBV18
CDR3 protein: CASSPGVKDGYTF
CDR3 DNA: TGTGCCAGCTCACCAGGGGTTAAGGATGGCTACACCTTC

J gene: TRBJ2-3
clone size: NA
D gene: NA
V gene: TRBV7-3
CDR3 protein: CASSLTGLASPTDTQYF
CDR3 DNA: TGTGCCAGCAGCTTAACTGGCCTAGCCAGCCCCACAGATACGCAGTATTTT

J gene: TRBJ2-1
clone size: NA
D gene: NA
V gene: TRBV2
CDR3 protein: CASNDRSTYNEQFF
CDR3 DNA: TGTGCCAGCAACGACAGGTCGACCTACAATGAGCAGTTCTTC

J gene: TRBJ1-1
clone size: NA
D gene: TRBD1
V gene: TRBV19
CDR3 protein: CASSVGQGNTEAFF
CDR3 DNA: TGTGCCAGTAGTGTAGGACAGGGGAACACTGAAGCTTTCTTT

J gene: TRBJ1-2
clone size: NA
D gene: NA
V gene: TRBV21-1
CDR3 protein: CASSKGRRQQSRGYTF
CDR3 DNA: TGTGCCAGCAGCAAAGGGAGGAGGCAGCAGTCGCGTGGCTACACCTTC

J gene: TRBJ1-6
clone size: NA
D gene: NA
V gene: TRBV7-2
CDR3 protein: CASSLGPTGNSPLHF
CDR3 DNA: TGTGCCAGCAGCTTAGGTCCGACGGGTAATTCACCCCTCCACTTT

J gene: TRBJ2-5
clone size: NA
D gene: TRBD2
V gene: TRBV10-3
CDR3 protein: CAIQPGLAGWQTQYF
CDR3 DNA: TGTGCCATCCAGCCGGGACTAGCGGGGTGGCAGACCCAGTACTTC

J gene: TRBJ2-7
clone size: NA
D gene: NA
V gene: TRBV11-2
CDR3 protein: CASSYAGQTYEQYF
CDR3 DNA: TGTGCCAGCAGCTACGCGGGACAAACCTACGAGCAGTACTTC

J gene: TRBJ1-1
clone size: NA
D gene: NA
V gene: TRBV27
CDR3 protein: CASRTRGNTEAFF
CDR3 DNA: TGTGCCAGCAGGACCCGAGGGAACACTGAAGCTTTCTTT